The clone carrying this T cell receptor (beta chain) has only one observation. Its antigen is unknown. This record belongs to a study of cytomegalovirus exposure and HLA in healthy donors. Trimming shortened V by 0 bases and J by 4 bases, and 4 bases separated the two germline ends. CDR3 length equals 12 residues. The germline CDR1 and CDR2 sequences are SGHDT and YYEEEE. Whole-study findings and limits: In an earlier analysis, about 90% or about 30%: the productive usage of most TCR beta V segments. One variant, a missense change in DCLRE1C, was linked in a later analysis to TCR beta V- and J-gene trimming. Most observed TCR sequences were rare, whereas some public TCRs were detected in many donors. Sequencing likely caused a cluster of highly shared sequence variants.

The PCR made use of 60 Vbeta and 13 Jbeta primers. Clones were sequenced by immunoSEQ multiplex PCR, and TCRdb holds only the in-frame ones, with some missing. The repertoire holds 200,000 or so clones, over 75% seen once, with less than 3.5% in the top ten. Source material: PBMCs. The receptor was isolated from a woman aged 25 to 39 in good health and CMV-seronegative. The chain employs TRBV5-6 and TRBJ1-2; D uncertain. The CDR3 DNA sequence: TGTGCCAGCAGCTTGGGGCTCTATGGCTACACCTTC. Translating it yields CASSLGLYGYTF. The whole variable domain, remainder taken from reference TRBV5-6 and TRBJ1-2, is DAGVTQSPTHLIKTRGQQVTLRCSPKSGHDTVSWYQQALGQGPQFIFQYYEEEERQRGNFPDRFSGHQFPNYSSELNVNALLLGDSALYLCASSLGLYGYTFGSGTRLTVV.